The 3 T cell receptor beta chains below all came from one sample that was sequenced in a study of identical twins. MiXCR, applied by TCRdb to the 5' RACE reads, yields one record per CDR3 protein. The table includes around 250,000 distinct CDR3 sequences, about an eighth detected once. The data were also submitted as part of a second study, on yellow fever vaccine responses in identical twins.

The sequencing sample was made of memory (CD45RO+) T cells sorted from blood. Receptor source: a young woman in good health.

The sample holds many counts of this clonotype. The chain has TRBV5-1 and TRBJ2-1, with D unclear. Germline V gene data show CDR1 as SGHRS and CDR2 as YFSETQ. Trimming took 3 bases from V and 7 from J, leaving 11 bases between them. The CDR3 sequence is 13 residues long. DNA of the CDR3: TGCGCCAGCAGCTCGACCGCCGGAAATGAGCAGTTCTTC. Residues: CASSSTAGNEQFF.

The V call is TRBV28, the J call TRBJ2-5; D might be TRBD1 or TRBD2, each matching 5 bases. The CDR3 is made up of 14 amino acids. Germline V gives CDR1 MDHEN, CDR2 SYDVKM. V was clipped by 6 bases and J by 5 bases, with 16 bases between them. CDR3 residues: CASSRRGEWETQYF. The CDR3 nucleotides are TGTGCCAGCAGCCGAAGAGGGGAGTGGGAGACCCAGTACTTC.

This clonotype appeared a few times. CDR3 bases: TGTGCCAGCTCACCAGGCTATAACTCCTACAATGAGCAGTTCTTC. It encodes CASSPGYNSYNEQFF. V gene TRBV18 combines with J gene TRBJ2-1; no definite D call. The CDR3 loop spans 15 amino acids. Germline lookup yields CDR1 KGHSH and CDR2 LQKENI. V dropped 2 bases and J dropped 0 bases, with 8 bases sitting between them.